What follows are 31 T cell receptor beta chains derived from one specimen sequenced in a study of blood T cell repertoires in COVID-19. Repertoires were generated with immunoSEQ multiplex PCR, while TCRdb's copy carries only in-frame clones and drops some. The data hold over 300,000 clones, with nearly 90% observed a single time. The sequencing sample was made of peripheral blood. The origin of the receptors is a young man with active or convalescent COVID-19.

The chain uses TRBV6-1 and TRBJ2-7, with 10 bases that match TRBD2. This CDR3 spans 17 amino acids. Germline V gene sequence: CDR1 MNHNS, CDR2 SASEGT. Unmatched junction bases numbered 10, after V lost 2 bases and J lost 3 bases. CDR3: CASSESLAGATFYEQYF. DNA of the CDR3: TGTGCCAGCAGTGAATCCCTAGCGGGAGCAACCTTCTACGAGCAGTACTTC.

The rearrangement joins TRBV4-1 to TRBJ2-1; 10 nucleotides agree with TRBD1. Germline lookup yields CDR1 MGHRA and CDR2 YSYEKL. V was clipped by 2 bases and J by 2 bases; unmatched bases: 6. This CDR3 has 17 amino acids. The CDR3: CASSQRDRGDTYNEQFF. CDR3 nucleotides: TGCGCCAGCAGCCAACGGGACAGGGGAGACACCTACAATGAGCAGTTCTTC.

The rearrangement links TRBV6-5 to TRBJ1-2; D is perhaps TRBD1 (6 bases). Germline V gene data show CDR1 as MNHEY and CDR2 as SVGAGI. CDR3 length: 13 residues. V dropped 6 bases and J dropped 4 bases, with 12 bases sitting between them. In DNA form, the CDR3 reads TGTGCCAGCAGCAACAGGGCAAGCTATGGCTACACCTTC. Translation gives CASSNRASYGYTF.

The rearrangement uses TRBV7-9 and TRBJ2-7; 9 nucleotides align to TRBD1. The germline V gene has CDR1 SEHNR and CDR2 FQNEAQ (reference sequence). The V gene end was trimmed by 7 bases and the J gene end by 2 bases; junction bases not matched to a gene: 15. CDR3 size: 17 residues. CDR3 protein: CASTSSRSDRGTYEQYF. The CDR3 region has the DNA TGTGCCAGCACCTCGAGTCGGAGCGACAGGGGGACCTACGAGCAGTACTTC.

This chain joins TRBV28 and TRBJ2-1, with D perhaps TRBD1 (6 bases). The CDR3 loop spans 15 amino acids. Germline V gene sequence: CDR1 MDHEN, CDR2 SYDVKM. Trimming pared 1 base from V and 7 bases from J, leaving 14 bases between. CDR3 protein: CASSLSGAHGNEQFF. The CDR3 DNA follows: TGTGCCAGCAGTTTATCAGGGGCCCATGGGAATGAGCAGTTCTTC.

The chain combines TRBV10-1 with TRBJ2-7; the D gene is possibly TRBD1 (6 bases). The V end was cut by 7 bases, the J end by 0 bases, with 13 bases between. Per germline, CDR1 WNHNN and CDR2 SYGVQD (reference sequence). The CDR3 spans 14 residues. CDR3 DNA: TGCGCCAGCACTTCACGGACAGACTCCTACGAGCAGTACTTC. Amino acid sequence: CASTSRTDSYEQYF.

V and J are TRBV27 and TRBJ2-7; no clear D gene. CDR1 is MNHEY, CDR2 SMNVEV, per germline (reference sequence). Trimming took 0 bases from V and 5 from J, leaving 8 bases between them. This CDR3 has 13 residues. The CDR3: CASSLSSNNEQYF. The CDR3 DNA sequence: TGTGCCAGCAGTTTATCTAGCAACAACGAGCAGTACTTC.

The CDR3 bases are TGTGCCAGCAGTTTATTAGGGACAGCGGGTCAGGGCTACACCTTC. This sequence encodes CASSLLGTAGQGYTF. The chain recombines TRBV27 with TRBJ1-2; 7 bases line up with TRBD1. V was pared by 1 base and J by 8 bases, with 10 bases of the junction left unmatched. This CDR3 contains 15 residues. CDR1 and CDR2 (germline): MNHEY, SMNVEV (reference sequence).

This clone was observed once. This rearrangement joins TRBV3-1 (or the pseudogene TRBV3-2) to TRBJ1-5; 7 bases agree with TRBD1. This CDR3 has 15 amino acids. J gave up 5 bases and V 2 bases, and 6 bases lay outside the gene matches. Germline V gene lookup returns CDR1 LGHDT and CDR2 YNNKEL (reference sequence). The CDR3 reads CASSQLDREDQPQHF. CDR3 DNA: TGTGCCAGCAGCCAACTTGACAGGGAGGATCAGCCCCAGCATTTT.

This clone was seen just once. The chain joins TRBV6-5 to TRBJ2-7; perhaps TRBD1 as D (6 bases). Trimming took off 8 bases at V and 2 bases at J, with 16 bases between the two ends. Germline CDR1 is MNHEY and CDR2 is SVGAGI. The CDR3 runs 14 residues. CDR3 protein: CASRYRDTAYEQYF. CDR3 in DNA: TGTGCCAGCCGATACCGGGACACCGCCTACGAGCAGTACTTC.

The DNA of the CDR3 is TGTGCCAGTAGTATCGCTCAACCTCGGGACAGGGTCCTTAGCACAGATACGCAGTATTTT. Residues: CASSIAQPRDRVLSTDTQYF. J is TRBJ2-3 and V is TRBV19; 9 bases are shared with TRBD1. After removal of 3 bases from V and 0 bases from J, the junction contained 16 bases not matched to a gene. The CDR3 sequence is 20 residues long. Germline V CDR1 and CDR2: LNHDA, SQIVND (reference sequence).

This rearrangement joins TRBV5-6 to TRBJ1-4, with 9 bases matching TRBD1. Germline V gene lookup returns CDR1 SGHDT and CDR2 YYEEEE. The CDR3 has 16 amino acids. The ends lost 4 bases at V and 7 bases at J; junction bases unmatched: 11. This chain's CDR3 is CASSPELQGAGEKLFF. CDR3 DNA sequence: TGTGCCAGCAGCCCCGAATTACAGGGGGCGGGTGAAAAACTGTTTTTT.

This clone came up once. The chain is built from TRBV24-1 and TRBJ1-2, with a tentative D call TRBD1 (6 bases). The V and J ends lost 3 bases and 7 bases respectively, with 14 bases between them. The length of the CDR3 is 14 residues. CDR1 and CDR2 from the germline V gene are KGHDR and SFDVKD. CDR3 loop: CATSDKGHGFGYTF. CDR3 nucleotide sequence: TGTGCCACCAGTGATAAGGGACATGGCTTTGGCTACACCTTC.

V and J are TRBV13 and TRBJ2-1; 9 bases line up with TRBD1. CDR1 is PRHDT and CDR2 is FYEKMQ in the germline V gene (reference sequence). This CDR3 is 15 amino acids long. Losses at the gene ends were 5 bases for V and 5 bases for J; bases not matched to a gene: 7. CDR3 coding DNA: TGTGCCAGCAGCCTCCGGGACAGGGAAAACAATGAGCAGTTCTTC. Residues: CASSLRDRENNEQFF.

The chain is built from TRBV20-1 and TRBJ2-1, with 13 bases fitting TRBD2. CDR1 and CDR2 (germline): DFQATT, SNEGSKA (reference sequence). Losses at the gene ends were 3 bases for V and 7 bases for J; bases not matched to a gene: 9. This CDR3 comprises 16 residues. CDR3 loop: CSASSGLAGVVNEQFF. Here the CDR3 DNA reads TGCAGTGCTAGTTCCGGACTAGCGGGAGTGGTTAATGAGCAGTTCTTC.

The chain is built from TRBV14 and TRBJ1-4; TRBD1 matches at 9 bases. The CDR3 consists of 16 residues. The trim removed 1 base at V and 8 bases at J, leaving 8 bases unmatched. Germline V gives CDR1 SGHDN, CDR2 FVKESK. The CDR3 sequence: CASSQGVQGALEKLFF. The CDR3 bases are TGTGCCAGCAGCCAAGGGGTACAGGGGGCATTGGAAAAACTGTTTTTT.

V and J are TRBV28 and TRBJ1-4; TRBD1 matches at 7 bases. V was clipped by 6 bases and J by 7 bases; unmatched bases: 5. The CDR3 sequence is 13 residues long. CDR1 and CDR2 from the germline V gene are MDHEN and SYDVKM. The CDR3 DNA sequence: TGTGCCAGCAGGGACAGGATAAGTGAAAAACTGTTTTTT. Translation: CASRDRISEKLFF.

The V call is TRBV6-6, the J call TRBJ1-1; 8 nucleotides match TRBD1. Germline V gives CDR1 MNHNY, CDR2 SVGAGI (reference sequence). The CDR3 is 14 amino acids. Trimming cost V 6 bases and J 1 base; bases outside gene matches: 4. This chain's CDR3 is CASSYGTGNTEAFF. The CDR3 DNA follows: TGTGCCAGCAGCTACGGGACAGGGAACACTGAAGCTTTCTTT.

Here the CDR3 DNA reads TGTGCCAGCAGCCACTGGGACAGGCGTCTAGCCAAAAACATTCAGTACTTC. Its translation: CASSHWDRRLAKNIQYF. J is TRBJ2-4 and V is TRBV6-2 or TRBV6-3; 8 bases agree with TRBD1. This CDR3 has 17 residues. V trimming: 6 bases; J trimming: 0 bases; junction bases outside the gene matches: 10. CDR1 MNHEY and CDR2 SVGEGT come from the germline V gene.

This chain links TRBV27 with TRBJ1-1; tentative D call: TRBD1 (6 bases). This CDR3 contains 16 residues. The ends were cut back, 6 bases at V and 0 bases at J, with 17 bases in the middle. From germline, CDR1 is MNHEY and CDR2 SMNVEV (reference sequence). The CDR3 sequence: CASRLQGIGMNTEAFF. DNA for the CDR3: TGTGCCAGCAGACTCCAGGGGATTGGTATGAACACTGAAGCTTTCTTT.

CDR3 nucleotides: TGCAGCGTTGCCGACAGGGGAAATGGCTACACCTTC. Translating gives CSVADRGNGYTF. V usage is TRBV29-1 and J usage is TRBJ1-2; 8 bases fit TRBD1. CDR1 is SQVTM and CDR2 is ANQGSEA in the germline V gene. The CDR3 length is 12 residues. Losses at the gene ends were 4 bases for V and 6 bases for J; bases not matched to a gene: 4.

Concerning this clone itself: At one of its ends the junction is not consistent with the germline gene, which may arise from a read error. CDR3 in amino acids: CASSSIERGHTHTQYF. DNA for the CDR3: TGTGCCAGCAGCTCGATCGAGCGGGGCCACACACATACGCAGTATTTT. V gene TRBV7-6 combines with J gene TRBJ2-3; 7 bases fit TRBD2. Germline V gene sequence: CDR1 SGHVS, CDR2 FNYEAQ. The CDR3 length is 16 residues.

The CDR3 loop is CASSARNDRQGGYYEQYF. In nucleotides, the CDR3 is TGTGCCAGCAGTGCACGAAATGATCGACAGGGGGGATACTACGAGCAGTACTTC. The V and J genes are TRBV6-1 and TRBJ2-7; 9 bases are shared with TRBD1. The germline V gene has CDR1 MNHNS and CDR2 SASEGT. Losses at the gene ends were 4 bases for V and 3 bases for J; bases not matched to a gene: 16. CDR3 length: 18 residues.

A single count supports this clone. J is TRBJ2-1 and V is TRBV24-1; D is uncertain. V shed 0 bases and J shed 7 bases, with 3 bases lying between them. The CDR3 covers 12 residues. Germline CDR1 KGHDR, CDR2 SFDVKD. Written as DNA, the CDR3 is TGTGCCACCAGTGATTTGCGGAATGAGCAGTTCTTC. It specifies CATSDLRNEQFF.

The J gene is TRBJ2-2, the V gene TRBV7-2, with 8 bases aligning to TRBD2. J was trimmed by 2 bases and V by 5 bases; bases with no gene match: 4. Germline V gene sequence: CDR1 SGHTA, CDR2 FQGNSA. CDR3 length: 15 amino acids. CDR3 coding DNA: TGTGCCAGCAGCCCTCGGACTAGCAACACCGGGGAGCTGTTTTTT. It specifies CASSPRTSNTGELFF.

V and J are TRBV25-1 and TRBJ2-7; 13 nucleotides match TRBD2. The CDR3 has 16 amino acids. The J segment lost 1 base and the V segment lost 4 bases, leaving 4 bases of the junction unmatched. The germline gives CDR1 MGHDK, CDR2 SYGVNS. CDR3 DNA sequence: TGTGCCAGCAGTGGGACTAGCGGGAGTATATCCTACGAGCAGTACTTC. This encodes CASSGTSGSISYEQYF.

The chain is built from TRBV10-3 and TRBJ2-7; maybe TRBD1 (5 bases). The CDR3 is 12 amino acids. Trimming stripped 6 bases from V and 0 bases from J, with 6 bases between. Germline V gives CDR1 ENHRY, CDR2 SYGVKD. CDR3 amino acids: CAIRDSSYEQYF. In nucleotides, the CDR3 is TGTGCCATCAGAGACAGCTCCTACGAGCAGTACTTC.

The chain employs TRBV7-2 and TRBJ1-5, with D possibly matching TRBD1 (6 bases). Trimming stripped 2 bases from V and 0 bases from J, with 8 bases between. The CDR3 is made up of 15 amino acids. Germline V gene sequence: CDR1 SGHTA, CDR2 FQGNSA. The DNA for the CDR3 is TGTGCCAGCAGCTTAAGGGGGTTTAGCAATCAGCCCCAGCATTTT. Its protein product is CASSLRGFSNQPQHF.

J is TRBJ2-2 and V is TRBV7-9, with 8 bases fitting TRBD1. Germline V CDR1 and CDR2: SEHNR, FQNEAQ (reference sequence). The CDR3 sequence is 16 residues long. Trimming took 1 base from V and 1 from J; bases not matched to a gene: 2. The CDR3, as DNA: TGTGCCAGCAGCTTAGTCGGACAGGGGAACACCGGGGAGCTGTTTTTT. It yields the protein CASSLVGQGNTGELFF.

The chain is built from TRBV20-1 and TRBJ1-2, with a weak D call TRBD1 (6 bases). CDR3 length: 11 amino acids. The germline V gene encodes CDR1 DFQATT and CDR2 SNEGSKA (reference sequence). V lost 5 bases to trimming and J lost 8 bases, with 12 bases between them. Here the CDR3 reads CSAGGAIGYTF. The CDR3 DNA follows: TGCAGTGCTGGGGGCGCGATAGGCTACACCTTC.

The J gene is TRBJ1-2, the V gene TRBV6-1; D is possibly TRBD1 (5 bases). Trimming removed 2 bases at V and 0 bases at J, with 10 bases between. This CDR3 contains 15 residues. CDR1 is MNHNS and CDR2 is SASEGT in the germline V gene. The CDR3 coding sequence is TGTGCCAGCAGTGAATGGGGCAGATCTAACTATGGCTACACCTTC. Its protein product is CASSEWGRSNYGYTF.